Below, 20 T cell receptor beta chains from the same sample are listed, as sequenced in a study of T cells in Graves' hyperthyroidism and ophthalmopathy. Amplification yielded TCR beta CDR3 regions, with RNA transcripts as the source. The TCR CDR3 was amplified in a first-round RT-PCR using the HTBI primer set. MiXCR was run by TCRdb on the multiplex PCR reads, yielding one entry per CDR3 protein. The table includes around 500,000 distinct CDR3 sequences, 15% to 20% detected once. The source material was blood. These receptors came from a young woman with Graves' ophthalmopathy.

This clonotype occurred many times. The chain links TRBV5-5 to TRBJ1-5, with a possible D match to TRBD1 (6 bases). Trimming removed 4 bases from V and 3 bases from J, with 8 bases in between. Per germline, CDR1 SGHKS and CDR2 YYEKEE (reference sequence). The CDR3 consists of 13 residues. The CDR3 DNA reads as TGTGCCAGCAGCCGACAGGCCAATCAGCCCCAGCATTTT. It encodes CASSRQANQPQHF.

There are many counts of this clonotype. The chain is built from TRBV18 and TRBJ2-7, with 7 bases fitting TRBD1. CDR1 KGHSH and CDR2 LQKENI come from the germline V gene. Losses at the gene ends were 0 bases for V and 2 bases for J; bases not matched to a gene: 1. The CDR3 spans 14 residues. CDR3: CASSPPQGAYEQYF. For the CDR3, the DNA is TGTGCCAGCTCACCACCTCAGGGGGCCTACGAGCAGTACTTC. Supplemented by reference TRBV18 and TRBJ2-7, the full variable domain reads NAGVMQNPRHLVRRRGQEARLRCSPMKGHSHVYWYRQLPEEGLKFMVYLQKENIIDESGMPKERFSAEFPKEGPSILRIQQVVRGDSAAYFCASSPPQGAYEQYFGPGTRLTVT.

In this sample, this clonotype turned up once. The chain carries TRBV25-1 and TRBJ1-2; possibly TRBD1 for D (6 bases). Trimming shortened V by 4 bases and J by 4 bases, and 16 bases separated the two germline ends. Germline V CDR1 and CDR2: MGHDK, SYGVNS. The CDR3 contains 15 residues. CDR3 region: CASSASWTVIYGYTF. DNA for the CDR3: TGTGCCAGCAGTGCCTCCTGGACAGTCATCTATGGCTACACCTTC.

This clonotype was observed a handful of times. CDR3: CASSPRLANEQYF. In DNA, the CDR3 is TGTGCCAGCAGCCCCCGACTAGCGAACGAGCAGTACTTC. The chain is built from TRBV9 and TRBJ2-7, with 8 bases that match TRBD2. From germline, CDR1 is SGDLS and CDR2 YYNGEE. This CDR3 is 13 amino acids long. Losses at the gene ends were 4 bases for V and 5 bases for J; bases not matched to a gene: 5.

This clonotype was seen only a few times. V usage is TRBV5-1 and J usage is TRBJ2-1; 8 bases match TRBD2. Germline CDR1 SGHRS, CDR2 YFSETQ. V lost 4 bases and J lost 2; bases outside the gene matches: 5. The CDR3 has 15 amino acids. In DNA, the CDR3 is TGCGCCAGCAGCGTTAGCGGGAAGCCCTACAATGAGCAGTTCTTC. It codes for CASSVSGKPYNEQFF.

This clonotype was seen a handful of times. This sequence joins TRBV4-1 and TRBJ1-1, with D tentatively TRBD1 (5 bases). Deletions cut 3 bases from V and 6 bases from J, with 17 bases between. The CDR3 is 15 amino acids. Germline CDR1 is MGHRA and CDR2 is YSYEKL. The DNA of the CDR3 is TGCGCCAGCAGCCAGGAGGAGCAGGGTCACGCTGAAGCTTTCTTT. Encoded protein: CASSQEEQGHAEAFF.

This clonotype was recorded at least ten times. The gene calls are TRBV13 and TRBJ2-1; 7 nucleotides agree with TRBD1. CDR3 size: 15 residues. With 4 bases clipped from V and 4 bases from J, the junction kept 7 bases outside the gene matches. The V gene's germline CDR1 is PRHDT and CDR2 FYEKMQ (reference sequence). CDR3 residues: CASSSQGILYNEQFF. In nucleotides, the CDR3 is TGTGCCAGCAGCTCACAGGGGATACTTTACAATGAGCAGTTCTTC.

The chain combines TRBV29-1 with TRBJ1-2, with a weak D call TRBD1 (5 bases). There are 15 residues in the CDR3. Germline CDR1 is SQVTM and CDR2 is ANQGSEA. Between the trimmed V and J ends, which lost 0 bases and 8 bases, there was a span of 19 bases. The CDR3 spells CSVEDPGGRVGGYTF. CDR3 bases: TGCAGCGTTGAAGATCCGGGGGGACGGGTGGGAGGCTACACCTTC. The full variable domain, in which reference TRBV29-1 and TRBJ1-2 provide the parts outside the CDR3, is SAVISQKPSRDICQRGTSLTIQCQVDSQVTMMFWYRQQPGQSLTLIATANQGSEATYESGFVIDKFPISRPNLTFSTLTVSNMSPEDSSIYLCSVEDPGGRVGGYTFGSGTRLTVV.

V gene TRBV7-9 combines with J gene TRBJ2-1; maybe TRBD2 (6 bases). The germline V gene has CDR1 SEHNR and CDR2 FQNEAQ (reference sequence). The CDR3 has 13 amino acids. Trimming took 4 bases from V and 9 from J, leaving 13 bases between them. For the CDR3, the DNA is TGTGCCAGCAGCTGGGACTCCCCTACTGAGCAGTTCTTC. Protein sequence: CASSWDSPTEQFF.

This clonotype was detected ten times or more. V gene TRBV30 combines with J gene TRBJ2-3, with D perhaps assigned TRBD1 or TRBD2 (7 bases each). Germline CDR1 and CDR2: GTSNPN and SVGIG (reference sequence). The CDR3 covers 16 residues. The V end lost 2 bases, the J end lost 5 bases, and 20 bases lay between the germline ends. CDR3 in DNA: TGTGCCTGGAGTAAAGGGGGCGCGGGAGCTGGAGATACGCAGTATTTT. Residues: CAWSKGGAGAGDTQYF.

This clonotype appeared a few times. This chain joins TRBV29-1 and TRBJ2-7, with D perhaps matching TRBD1 or TRBD2 (5 bases each). Between the trimmed V and J ends, which lost 8 bases and 3 bases, there was a span of 20 bases. There are 14 residues in the CDR3. CDR1 and CDR2 (germline): SQVTM, ANQGSEA. The CDR3 DNA follows: TGCAGCTTCTCCCTGCCGGGGCTCCTCTACGAGCAGTACTTC. It codes for CSFSLPGLLYEQYF.

In this sample, this clonotype turned up many times. This chain connects TRBV11-2 to TRBJ2-1, with 9 nucleotides matching TRBD2. The CDR3 extends over 15 amino acids. The V segment lost 1 base and the J segment 5 bases; nucleotides outside the gene matches: 3. Germline V gene lookup returns CDR1 SGHAT and CDR2 FQNNGV. In DNA, the CDR3 is TGTGCCAGCAGCTTAGCCCCTAGCGGGAACAATGAGCAGTTCTTC. Protein: CASSLAPSGNNEQFF.

The chain joins TRBV28 to TRBJ1-2; unclear D gene. The V and J ends lost 7 bases and 3 bases respectively, with 15 bases between them. The CDR3 covers 14 residues. Germline assignment: CDR1 MDHEN and CDR2 SYDVKM. CDR3 in DNA: TGTGCCAGCAACTCTAGGTCCGGGTACTATGGCTACACCTTC. It encodes CASNSRSGYYGYTF.

This clonotype appeared a few times. The V gene is TRBV28, the J gene TRBJ1-5; 11 bases are shared with TRBD1. Germline-derived CDR1 and CDR2 are MDHEN and SYDVKM. Trimming cost V 8 bases and J 6 bases; bases outside gene matches: 3. CDR3 length: 13 residues. The CDR3: CASSDRGLQPQHF. The CDR3 DNA is TGTGCCAGCTCGGACAGGGGGCTTCAGCCCCAGCATTTT.

The sample holds a few counts of this clonotype. The chain employs TRBV15 and TRBJ1-5; a weak D match, TRBD1 (5 bases). The germline V and J ends were trimmed by 0 bases and 3 bases, with 18 bases remaining between them. CDR1 is LNHNV and CDR2 is YYDKDF in the germline V gene (reference sequence). This CDR3 has 18 residues. The CDR3 coding sequence is TGTGCCACCAGCAGAGAAAGGTCCGGGCAGGGAAACAATCAGCCCCAGCATTTT. Residues: CATSRERSGQGNNQPQHF.

In this sample, this clonotype turned up many times. The CDR3: CASSLFTEYGYTF. The CDR3 region has the DNA TGTGCCAGCAGTTTATTCACAGAGTATGGCTACACCTTC. The chain joins TRBV28 to TRBJ1-2; D gene unclear. With 1 base removed from V and 5 bases from J, the gap between germline ends came to 8 bases. Per germline, CDR1 MDHEN and CDR2 SYDVKM. The CDR3 loop spans 13 amino acids.

This clonotype was observed many times. The V call is TRBV24-1, the J call TRBJ1-1; unclear D gene. The CDR3 spans 14 residues. In germline, CDR1 is KGHDR, CDR2 SFDVKD. Trimming removed 5 bases from V and 8 bases from J, with 17 bases in between. The CDR3 bases are TGTGCCACCAGTGCCCCCGGGGATCAGAAAGAAGCTTTCTTT. It translates to CATSAPGDQKEAFF.

This clonotype was found many times. The CDR3 here is CASSQGLAGVNEQFF. The CDR3 DNA is TGTGCCAGCAGCCAGGGACTAGCGGGAGTTAATGAGCAGTTCTTC. J is TRBJ2-1 and V is TRBV7-7; 14 nucleotides line up with TRBD2. V was clipped by 5 bases and J by 7 bases; unmatched bases: 4. Per germline, CDR1 SSHAT and CDR2 FNYEAQ (reference sequence). This CDR3 contains 15 residues.

In its sample, this clonotype was seen once. The chain uses TRBV19 and TRBJ2-1; D might be TRBD1 (6 bases). Between the trimmed V and J ends, which lost 4 bases and 4 bases, there was a span of 17 bases. This CDR3 comprises 16 residues. Germline lookup yields CDR1 LNHDA and CDR2 SQIVND (reference sequence). CDR3 bases: TGTGCCAGTAGTACAGCCGGGCGGACAGTATACAATGAGCAGTTCTTC. Translating gives CASSTAGRTVYNEQFF.

This clonotype has more than one count but fewer than ten. The gene calls are TRBV6-1 and TRBJ2-2; 8 bases line up with TRBD1. The V gene's germline CDR1 is MNHNS and CDR2 SASEGT. The J segment lost 3 bases and the V segment lost 6 bases, leaving 6 bases of the junction unmatched. The CDR3 is 15 residues long. Here the CDR3 DNA reads TGTGCCAGCAGAGAGACCAGGGGGCACACCGGGGAGCTGTTTTTT. It specifies CASRETRGHTGELFF.